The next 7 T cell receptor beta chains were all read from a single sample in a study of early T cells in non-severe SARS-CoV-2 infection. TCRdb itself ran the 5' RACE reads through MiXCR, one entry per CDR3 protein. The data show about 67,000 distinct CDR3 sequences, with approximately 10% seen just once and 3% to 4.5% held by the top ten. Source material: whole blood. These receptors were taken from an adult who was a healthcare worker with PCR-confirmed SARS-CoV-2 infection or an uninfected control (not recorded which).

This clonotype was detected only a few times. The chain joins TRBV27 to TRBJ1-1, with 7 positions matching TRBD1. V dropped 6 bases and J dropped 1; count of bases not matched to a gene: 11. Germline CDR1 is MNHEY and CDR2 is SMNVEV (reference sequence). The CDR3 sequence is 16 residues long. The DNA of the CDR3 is TGTGCCAGCAGCGGGACAGTTCGGGGAGGGAACACTGAAGCTTTCTTT. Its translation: CASSGTVRGGNTEAFF.

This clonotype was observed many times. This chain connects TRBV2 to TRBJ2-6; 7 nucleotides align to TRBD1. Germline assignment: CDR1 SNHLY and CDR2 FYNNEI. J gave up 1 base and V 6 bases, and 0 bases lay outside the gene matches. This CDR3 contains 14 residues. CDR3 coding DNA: TGTGCCAGCAGACAGGGGTCTGGGGCCAACGTCCTGACTTTC. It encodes CASRQGSGANVLTF.

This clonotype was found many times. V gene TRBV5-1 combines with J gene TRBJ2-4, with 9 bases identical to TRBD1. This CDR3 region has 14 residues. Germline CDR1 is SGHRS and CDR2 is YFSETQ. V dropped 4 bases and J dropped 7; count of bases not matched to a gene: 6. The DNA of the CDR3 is TGCGCCAGCAGCCCGCGACAGGGGGAGAACATTCAGTACTTC. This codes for CASSPRQGENIQYF. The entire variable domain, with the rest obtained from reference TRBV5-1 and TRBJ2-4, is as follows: KAGVTQTPRYLIKTRGQQVTLSCSPISGHRSVSWYQQTPGQGLQFLFEYFSETQRNKGNFPGRFSGRQFSNSRSEMNVSTLELGDSALYLCASSPRQGENIQYFGAGTRLSVL.

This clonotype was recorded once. In DNA form, the CDR3 reads TGTGCCAGCAGCCAAGACAGGGGTCCGACCTACGAGCAGTACTTC. Its protein is CASSQDRGPTYEQYF. This chain joins TRBV5-5 and TRBJ2-7; 8 bases align to TRBD1. V lost 4 bases and J lost 2; bases outside the gene matches: 8. The CDR3 sequence is 15 residues long. Germline V gene data show CDR1 as SGHKS and CDR2 as YYEKEE (reference sequence). Combining the CDR3 with reference TRBV5-5 and TRBJ2-7 gives the whole variable domain DAGVTQSPTHLIKTRGQQVTLRCSPISGHKSVSWYQQVLGQGPQFIFQYYEKEERGRGNFPDRFSARQFPNYSSELNVNALLLGDSALYLCASSQDRGPTYEQYFGPGTRLTVT.

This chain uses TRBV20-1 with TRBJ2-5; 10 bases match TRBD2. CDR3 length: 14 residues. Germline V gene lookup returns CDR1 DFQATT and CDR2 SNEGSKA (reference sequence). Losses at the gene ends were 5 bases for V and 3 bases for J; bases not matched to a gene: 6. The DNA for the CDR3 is TGCAGTGCTGTTAGCGGGGGGTATGAAGAGACCCAGTACTTC. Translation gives CSAVSGGYEETQYF.

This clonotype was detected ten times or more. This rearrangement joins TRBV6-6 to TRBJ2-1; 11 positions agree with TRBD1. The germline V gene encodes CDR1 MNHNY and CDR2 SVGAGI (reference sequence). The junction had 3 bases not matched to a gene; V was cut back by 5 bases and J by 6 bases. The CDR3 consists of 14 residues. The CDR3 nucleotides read TGTGCCAGCAGTCTCGGGACAGGGGGCAATGAGCAGTTCTTC. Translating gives CASSLGTGGNEQFF.

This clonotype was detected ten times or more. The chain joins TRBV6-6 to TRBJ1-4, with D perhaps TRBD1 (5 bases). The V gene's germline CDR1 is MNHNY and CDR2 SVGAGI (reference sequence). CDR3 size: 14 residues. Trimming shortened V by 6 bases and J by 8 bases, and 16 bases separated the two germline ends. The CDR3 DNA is TGTGCCAGCAGCCCTCAGGGAGATGGAGAAAAACTGTTTTTT. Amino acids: CASSPQGDGEKLFF.